These 27 T cell receptor beta chains were all obtained from the same sample, sequenced in a study of kidney transplant recipient with SARS-CoV-2 infection. TCRdb redid the calling of the reads with MiXCR, one entry per CDR3 protein. The table shows 200,000 to 250,000 distinct CDR3 sequences, with under 30% occurring only once. The specimen comprised a blood sample, sampled at baseline and on day 111 from a kidney transplant recipient. The source is a male patient in his thirties who had COVID-19 and was a kidney transplant recipient. A share of the T cells may be of graft donor origin.

This clonotype was seen at least ten times. The CDR3 DNA reads TGCAGTGCTAGAGGGTTCAGGGAGGGTGCTCAGCCCCAGCATTTT. This gives the protein CSARGFREGAQPQHF. V is TRBV20-1 and J is TRBJ1-5; D possibly corresponds to TRBD1 (5 bases). Germline CDR1 and CDR2: DFQATT and SNEGSKA (reference sequence). This CDR3 is 15 amino acids long. V lost 1 base, J lost 6 bases, and 16 bases lay in between.

Turning to this clonotype: A read error is possible here, since a much larger clone lies one base away. CDR3 in DNA: TGTGCCAGCAGCCGTCCCCACAGAGACGGAAAGACCTGTGGCTACACCTTC. Its protein product is CASSRPHRDGKTCGYTF. This chain links TRBV7-2 with TRBJ1-2; D is undetermined. Looked up from germline, CDR1 is SGHTA and CDR2 is FQGNSA. The length of the CDR3 is 17 residues. With 5 bases removed from V and 7 bases from J, the gap between germline ends came to 26 bases.

This clonotype was observed many times. V and J are TRBV12-2 and TRBJ1-2. TRBV12-2 is a listed pseudogene. The CDR3 loop spans 17 amino acids. This CDR3 is CASRSVKTPRKTYGYTF. The CDR3, as DNA: TGTGCAAGTCGCTCCGTAAAGACTCCACGAAAGACCTATGGCTACACCTTC.

As concerns this clonotype: At one end, the junction sequence differs from germline, possibly due to a read error. The CDR3 protein is CGSSSGQYKNIQYF. CDR3 nucleotides: TGCGGCAGCAGCTCGGGACAATACAAAAACATTCAGTACTTC. This chain links TRBV5-1 with TRBJ2-4; TRBD1 is a possible D gene (6 bases). There are 14 residues in the CDR3. Germline CDR1 SGHRS, CDR2 YFSETQ.

This clonotype appeared many times. Here the CDR3 reads CASSQAPAGLSSGANVLTF. In nucleotides, the CDR3 is TGTGCCAGCAGCCAAGCCCCCGCGGGCCTGAGCTCTGGGGCCAACGTCCTGACTTTC. The rearrangement links TRBV3-1 to TRBJ2-6, with a possible D match to TRBD2 (5 bases). The germline V gene has CDR1 LGHDT and CDR2 YNNKEL (reference sequence). The length of the CDR3 is 19 residues. Trimming pared 1 base from V and 0 bases from J, leaving 16 bases between.

This clonotype has a count of ten or more. The CDR3 protein is CASSLNIGGSDEAFF. The CDR3 DNA is TGTGCCAGCAGCCTCAATATCGGGGGATCCGATGAAGCTTTCTTT. The V call is TRBV3-1, the J call TRBJ1-1, with D perhaps matching TRBD1 (5 bases). The V and J ends lost 4 bases and 7 bases respectively, with 19 bases between them. CDR1 and CDR2 from the germline V gene are LGHDT and YNNKEL (reference sequence). The CDR3 is made up of 15 amino acids. The variable domain in full, with the rest retrieved from reference TRBV3-1 and TRBJ1-1, is DTAVSQTPKYLVTQMGNDKSIKCEQNLGHDTMYWYKQDSKKFLKIMFSYNNKELIINETVPNRFSPKSPDKAHLNLHINSLELGDSAVYFCASSLNIGGSDEAFFGQGTRLTVV.

About this clonotype: One base away lies a much larger clone, so this may be a sequencing read error. V gene TRBV20-1 combines with J gene TRBJ2-2; 10 bases map to TRBD1. The CDR3 is made up of 15 amino acids. In germline, CDR1 is DFQATT, CDR2 SNEGSKA (reference sequence). CDR3 sequence: CSTRDGTGDTGELFF. Written as DNA, the CDR3 is TGCAGTACTAGAGATGGGACAGGGGACACCGGGGAGCTGTTTTTT.

This clonotype appeared a single time. One base away lies a much larger clone, so this may be a sequencing read error. The chain couples TRBV11-2 to TRBJ2-7; 7 nucleotides match TRBD1. The CDR3 covers 14 residues. Germline-derived CDR1 and CDR2 are SGHAT and FQNNGV. CDR3 residues: CASSLAGDSNEQHF. In DNA, the CDR3 is TGTGCCAGCAGCTTAGCCGGGGACAGCAACGAGCAGCACTTC.

In the case of this clonotype: It may be a read error: a sequence one base away is much more abundant. The rearrangement uses TRBV20-1 and TRBJ2-7, with TRBD1 as a possible D gene (5 bases). Germline CDR1 is DFQATT and CDR2 is SNEGSKA (reference sequence). Trimming removed 6 bases from V and 3 bases from J, with 12 bases in between. The CDR3 covers 12 residues. The CDR3 region is CSAGHQFYEQYF. CDR3 coding DNA: TGCAGTGCAGGACACCAGTTCTACGAGCAGTACTTC.

The gene calls are TRBV5-4 and TRBJ2-5, with 9 bases identical to TRBD2. The CDR3 extends over 16 amino acids. Germline V gene data show CDR1 as SGHNT and CDR2 as YYREEE (reference sequence). J was trimmed by 0 bases and V by 8 bases; bases with no gene match: 11. CDR3 sequence reads: CASCLTSGSNQETQYF. CDR3 nucleotide sequence: TGTGCCAGTTGCCTGACTAGCGGATCTAACCAAGAGACCCAGTACTTC.

As regards this clonotype: One base away lies a much larger clone, so this may be a sequencing read error. The chain couples TRBV6-5 to TRBJ2-1, with 9 bases aligning to TRBD1. Trimming cost V 8 bases and J 7 bases; bases outside gene matches: 12. Germline V CDR1 and CDR2: MNHEY, SVGAGI. This CDR3 is 15 amino acids long. CDR3 in amino acids: CASGLPGQGLNEQFF. CDR3 sequence (DNA): TGTGCCAGCGGCTTACCGGGACAGGGTTTGAATGAGCAGTTCTTC.

Notes on this clonotype: This may come from a read error, since a much larger clone is one base off. The rearrangement uses TRBV30 and TRBJ1-2, with a weak D call TRBD1 (5 bases). Trimming pared 4 bases from V and 8 bases from J, leaving 14 bases between. Germline lookup yields CDR1 GTSNPN and CDR2 SVGIG (reference sequence). CDR3 length equals 12 residues. CDR3 protein: CAWKIGVGGYTF. CDR3 DNA: TGTGCCTGGAAGATAGGGGTGGGGGGCTACACCTTC.

In its sample, this clonotype was seen many times. The chain joins TRBV7-2 to TRBJ2-7; 7 bases agree with TRBD1. The CDR3 has 14 amino acids. Germline CDR1 SGHTA, CDR2 FQGNSA. With 5 bases clipped from V and 1 base from J, the junction kept 5 bases outside the gene matches. As DNA, the CDR3 is TGTGCCAGCAGCCTCGACAGGGAGTCCTACGAGCAGTACTTC. It encodes CASSLDRESYEQYF.

V is TRBV20-1 and J is TRBJ1-2; D is unresolved. V dropped 4 bases and J dropped 4 bases, with 22 bases sitting between them. CDR3 size: 16 residues. Germline CDR1 and CDR2: DFQATT and SNEGSKA (reference sequence). The DNA for the CDR3 is TGCAGTGCTATCCGTTGGCCGTTTCGAAAGACCTATGGCTACACCTTC. It yields the protein CSAIRWPFRKTYGYTF.

This clonotype was detected many times. The genes are TRBV4-3 and TRBJ2-7, with D perhaps TRBD1 (6 bases). V dropped 0 bases and J dropped 1 base, with 13 bases sitting between them. In germline, CDR1 is LGHNA, CDR2 YSLEER. The CDR3 runs to 16 residues. CDR3 nucleotide sequence: TGCGCCAGCAGCCAAGATTGGGGACAAGTGTCCTACGAGCAGTACTTC. It yields the protein CASSQDWGQVSYEQYF.

Worth noting for this clonotype: This sequence may be a read error, since a much larger clone differs from it by one base. This chain links TRBV25-1 with TRBJ2-4; 7 bases line up with TRBD1. There are 17 residues in the CDR3. CDR1 is MGHDK and CDR2 is SYGVNS in the germline V gene. The CDR3 region is CASSSTGTVLSSYGHTF. The CDR3 DNA is TGTGCCAGCAGTTCGACCGGGACAGTTTTGTCGTCCTATGGCCACACCTTC.

The table lists this clonotype with a count of one. Since a much larger clone is just one base distant, this may be a read error. The chain combines TRBV5-1 with TRBJ1-4; weak D call: TRBD1 (5 bases). The V and J ends lost 4 bases and 2 bases respectively, with 9 bases between them. The CDR3 runs 14 residues. Germline V CDR1 and CDR2: SGHRS, YFSETQ. The CDR3 sequence: CASSPTVTNEKLFF. CDR3 nucleotide sequence: TGCGCCAGCAGCCCGACAGTGACTAATGAAAAACTGTTTTTT.

In its sample, this clonotype was seen many times. This chain links TRBV7-8 with TRBJ1-2; D ambiguous. With 3 bases removed from V and 4 bases from J, the gap between germline ends came to 21 bases. The CDR3 totals 17 residues. CDR1 SGHVS and CDR2 FQNEAQ come from the germline V gene. The CDR3 coding sequence is TGTGCCAGCAGCTTTATAGGGTTTACCCGAAAGACCTATGGCTACACCTTC. This gives the protein CASSFIGFTRKTYGYTF.

This clonotype has ten or more counts. The V and J genes are TRBV7-3 and TRBJ2-2, with D unclear. Germline CDR1 is SGHTA and CDR2 is FQGTGA. The CDR3 consists of 12 residues. V lost 4 bases to trimming and J lost 8 bases, with 8 bases between them. CDR3 DNA: TGTGCCAGCAGCTCCCCCATGGGGGAGCTGTTTTTT. This gives the protein CASSSPMGELFF.

As concerns this clonotype: A much larger clone lies one base from this, so it may be a read error. This chain uses TRBV12-3 or TRBV12-4 with TRBJ1-2; D possibly corresponds to TRBD1 (5 bases). V lost 3 bases and J lost 6, with 17 bases in between. CDR3 size: 15 residues. The CDR3 sequence: CASSFGSQGQHGYTF. The CDR3 DNA sequence: TGTGCCAGCAGTTTTGGGTCGCAGGGTCAGCATGGCTACACCTTC.

Comment on this clonotype: A much larger clone differs from this one at a single base, so this may be a read error. This chain connects TRBV21-1 to TRBJ2-3. TRBV21-1 is labeled a pseudogene. The CDR3 loop spans 17 amino acids. CDR3 DNA: TGTGCCGGCAGTACTTTGATAGCTACAGTCATGCAAGATACGCAGTATTTT. This codes for CAGSTLIATVMQDTQYF.

On this clonotype: Since a much larger clone is just one base distant, this may be a read error. The gene calls are TRBV6-2 or TRBV6-3 and TRBJ2-5, with TRBD1 as a possible D gene (5 bases). CDR3 size: 18 residues. Germline lookup yields CDR1 MNHEY and CDR2 SVGEGT. CDR3 in amino acids: CAGSYSPLLDRHKRTQYF. The CDR3 region has the DNA TGTGCCGGCAGTTACAGCCCCCTACTCGACAGACACAAGAGAACCCAGTACTTC.

Many counts were recorded for this clonotype. The chain carries TRBV6-4 and TRBJ1-2, with D hard to call. Trimming cost V 5 bases and J 4 bases, with 23 bases left between them. Germline CDR1 reads MRHNA; CDR2 reads SNTAGT. This CDR3 spans 17 amino acids. In nucleotides, the CDR3 is TGTGCCAGCAGTAGAAAAAACTCACACGGAAAGACCTATGGCTACACCTTC. This translates into CASSRKNSHGKTYGYTF.

This clonotype was observed at least ten times. The V call is TRBV2, the J call TRBJ2-7; D is unresolved. Looked up from germline, CDR1 is SNHLY and CDR2 is FYNNEI. The CDR3 has 13 amino acids. Trimming left V 3 bases short and J 0 bases short, with 6 bases between. The CDR3 DNA is TGTGCCAGCAGTGATGACACCTCCTACGAGCAGTACTTC. Translated, it gives CASSDDTSYEQYF.

Comments on this clonotype: Given a much more abundant clone one base away, this may be a read error. The chain combines TRBV5-4 with TRBJ1-4; D uncertain. The CDR3 consists of 13 residues. Germline V gene data show CDR1 as SGHNT and CDR2 as YYREEE (reference sequence). The CDR3 spells CAGSSRAGEKLFF. The CDR3 DNA is TGTGCCGGCAGCTCCCGGGCAGGTGAAAAACTGTTTTTT.

This clonotype was detected ten times or more. This chain connects TRBV19 to TRBJ1-2; D is undetermined. The CDR3 totals 17 residues. Trimming removed 5 bases at V and 4 bases at J, with 23 bases between. Germline lookup yields CDR1 LNHDA and CDR2 SQIVND (reference sequence). CDR3 in DNA: TGTGCCAGTAGTGAGATCCCGACAAATCGAAAGACCTATGGCTACACCTTC. Translation: CASSEIPTNRKTYGYTF.

This clonotype appeared a few times. V and J are TRBV9 and TRBJ1-2; no reliable D call. CDR1 and CDR2 from the germline V gene are SGDLS and YYNGEE. The V and J ends lost 0 bases and 1 base respectively, with 7 bases between them. The CDR3 has 14 residues. CDR3 DNA sequence: TGTGCCAGCAGCGTAGCATCCTTTAACTATGGCTACACCTTC. This codes for CASSVASFNYGYTF.